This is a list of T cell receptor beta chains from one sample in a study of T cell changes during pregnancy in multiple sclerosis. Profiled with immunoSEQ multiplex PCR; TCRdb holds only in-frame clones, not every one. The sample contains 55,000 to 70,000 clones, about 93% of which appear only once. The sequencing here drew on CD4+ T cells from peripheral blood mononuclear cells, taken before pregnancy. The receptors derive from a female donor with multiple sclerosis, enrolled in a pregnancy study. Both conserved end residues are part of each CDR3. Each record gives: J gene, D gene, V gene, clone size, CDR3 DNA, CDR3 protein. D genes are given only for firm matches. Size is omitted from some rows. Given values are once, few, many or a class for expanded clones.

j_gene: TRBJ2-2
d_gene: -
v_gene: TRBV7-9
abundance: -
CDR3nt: TGTGCCAGCAGCTTACTTTCTCCCGGGGAGCTGTTTTTT
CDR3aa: CASSLLSPGELFF

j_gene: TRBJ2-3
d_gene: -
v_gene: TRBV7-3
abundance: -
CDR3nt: TGTGCCAGCAGCTTAACCGGACCGGGACTAGATACGCAGTATTTT
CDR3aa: CASSLTGPGLDTQYF

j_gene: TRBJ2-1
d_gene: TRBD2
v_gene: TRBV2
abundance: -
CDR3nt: TGTGCCAGCAGTGAAACTAGCGGGAGGTCCCATGAGCAGTTCTTC
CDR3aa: CASSETSGRSHEQFF

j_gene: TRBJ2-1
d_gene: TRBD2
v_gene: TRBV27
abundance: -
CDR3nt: TGTGCCGTGGGGGGGTCCCCCTACAATGAGCAGTTCTTC
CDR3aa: CAVGGSPYNEQFF

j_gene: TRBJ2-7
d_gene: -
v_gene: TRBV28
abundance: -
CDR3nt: TGTGCCAGCAGTTTAGGCGGCCCCTACGAGCAGTACTTC
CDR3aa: CASSLGGPYEQYF

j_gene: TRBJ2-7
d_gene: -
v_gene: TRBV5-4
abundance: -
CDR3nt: TGTGCCAGCAGCTTCCCCGGGAGCTCCTACGAGCAGTACTTC
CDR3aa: CASSFPGSSYEQYF

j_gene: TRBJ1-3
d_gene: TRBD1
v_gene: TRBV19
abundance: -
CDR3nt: TGTGCCAGTAGTATTCTGGACAGGGCTCCCTCTGGAAACACCATATATTTT
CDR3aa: CASSILDRAPSGNTIYF

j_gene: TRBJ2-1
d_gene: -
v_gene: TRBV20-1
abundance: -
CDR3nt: TGCAGTGCTAGGGCGGGCGTGGGGCAGTTCTTC
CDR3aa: CSARAGVGQFF

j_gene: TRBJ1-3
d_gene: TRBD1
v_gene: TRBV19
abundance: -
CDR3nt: TGTGCCAGCCAGAGTTGGGGACAGGGGTCTGGAAACACCATATATTTT
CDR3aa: CASQSWGQGSGNTIYF

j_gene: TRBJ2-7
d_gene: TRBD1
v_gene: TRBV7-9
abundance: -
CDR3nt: TGTGCCAGCGTACCCGGGACAGGGTCCTACGAGCAGTACTTC
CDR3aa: CASVPGTGSYEQYF

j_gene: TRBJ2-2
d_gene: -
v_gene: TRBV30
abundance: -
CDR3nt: TGTGCCTGGAGTGTAGAAGGGGTCACCGGGGAGCTGTTTTTT
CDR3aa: CAWSVEGVTGELFF

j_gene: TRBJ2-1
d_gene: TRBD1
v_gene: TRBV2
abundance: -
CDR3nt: TGTGCCAGCAGTGAAGAGGCAGGGGGTAGATCGGAGCAGTTCTTC
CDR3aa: CASSEEAGGRSEQFF

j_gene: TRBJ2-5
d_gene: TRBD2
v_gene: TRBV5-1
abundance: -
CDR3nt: TGCGCCAGCAGGACCGGGACTAGCGGGACGGAGACCCAGTACTTC
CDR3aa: CASRTGTSGTETQYF

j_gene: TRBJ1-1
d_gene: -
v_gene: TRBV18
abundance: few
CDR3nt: TGTGCCAGCCAATCCGGACAGAACACTGAAGCTTTCTTT
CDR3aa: CASQSGQNTEAFF

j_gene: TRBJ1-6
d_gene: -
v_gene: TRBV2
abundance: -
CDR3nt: TGTGCCAGCAGTGAAGCGGGGAGACGCTGGAGCTCCTATAATTCACCCCTCCACTTT
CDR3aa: CASSEAGRRWSSYNSPLHF

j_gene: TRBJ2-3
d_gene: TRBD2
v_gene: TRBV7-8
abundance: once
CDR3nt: TGTGCCAGCAGCACCCGGACTAGCGGAGCTAGCACAGATACGCAGTATTTT
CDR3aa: CASSTRTSGASTDTQYF

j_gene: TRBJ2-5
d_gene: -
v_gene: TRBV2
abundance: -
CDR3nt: TGTGCCAGCAGTGCCTCTAGCTTAGAGACCCAGTACTTC
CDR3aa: CASSASSLETQYF

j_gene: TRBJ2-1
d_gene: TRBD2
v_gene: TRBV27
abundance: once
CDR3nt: TGTGCCAGCAGGCCGACCCGGACTAGCGGTATCTCGAGCTCCTACAATGAGCAGTTCTTC
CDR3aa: CASRPTRTSGISSSYNEQFF

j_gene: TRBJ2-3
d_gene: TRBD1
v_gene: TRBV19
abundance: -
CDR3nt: TGTGCCAGTACGAGTAACAAGCCCGGGACAGGCCTTATTACAGATACGCAGTATTTT
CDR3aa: CASTSNKPGTGLITDTQYF

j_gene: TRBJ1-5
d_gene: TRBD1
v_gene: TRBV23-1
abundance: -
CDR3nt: TGCGCCAGCAGTTGTGTACAGGGGGTTAATCAGCCCCAGCATTTT
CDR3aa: CASSCVQGVNQPQHF

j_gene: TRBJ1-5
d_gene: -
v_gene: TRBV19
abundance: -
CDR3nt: TGTGCCAGCCGGACAAAACCGATAAGCAATCAGCCCCAGCATTTT
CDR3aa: CASRTKPISNQPQHF

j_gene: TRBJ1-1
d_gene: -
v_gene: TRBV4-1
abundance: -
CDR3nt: TGCGCCAGCAGCCAAGATCTACGACCGGGCACTGAAGCTTTCTTT
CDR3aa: CASSQDLRPGTEAFF

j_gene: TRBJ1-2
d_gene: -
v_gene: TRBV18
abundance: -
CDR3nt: TGTGCCAGCTCACCACCCTCCCGGCCGGGGGGCTATGGCTACACCTTC
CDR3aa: CASSPPSRPGGYGYTF

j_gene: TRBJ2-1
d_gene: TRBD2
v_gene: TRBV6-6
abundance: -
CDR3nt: TGTGCCAGCAGTTACGTCCGGGCGGGAGGTGAGCAGTTCTTC
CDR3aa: CASSYVRAGGEQFF

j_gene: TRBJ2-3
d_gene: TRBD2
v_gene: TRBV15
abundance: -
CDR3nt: TGTGCCACTGCCCGGGACTACCGCACAGATACGCAGTATTTT
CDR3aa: CATARDYRTDTQYF

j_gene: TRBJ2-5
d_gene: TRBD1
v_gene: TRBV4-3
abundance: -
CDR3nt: TGCGCCAGCAGCCAAGGGGGGACAGGGGTCCACCAAGAGACCCAGTACTTC
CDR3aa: CASSQGGTGVHQETQYF

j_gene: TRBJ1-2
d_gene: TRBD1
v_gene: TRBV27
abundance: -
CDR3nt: TGTGCCAGCAGTCCACTGGGGACAGGGTTCGGCTACACCTTC
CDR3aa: CASSPLGTGFGYTF

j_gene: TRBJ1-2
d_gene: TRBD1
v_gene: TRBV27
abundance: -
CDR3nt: TGTGCCAGCACCCCGGACAGGGTTGGATCGGCTGGCTACACCTTC
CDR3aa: CASTPDRVGSAGYTF

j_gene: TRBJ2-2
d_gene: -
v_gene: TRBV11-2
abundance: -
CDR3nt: TGTGCCAGCAGCTTAGCGGGGGAGCTGTTTTTT
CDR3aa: CASSLAGELFF

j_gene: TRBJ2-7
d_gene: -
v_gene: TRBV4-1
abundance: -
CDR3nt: TGCGCCAGCAGCCTCCTAGCAATCGGGTACGAGCAGTACTTC
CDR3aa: CASSLLAIGYEQYF

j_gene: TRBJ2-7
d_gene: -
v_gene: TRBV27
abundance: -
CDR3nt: TGTGCCAGCAGGCCCAATCAGGGGGGCCCCTACGAGCAGTACTTC
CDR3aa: CASRPNQGGPYEQYF

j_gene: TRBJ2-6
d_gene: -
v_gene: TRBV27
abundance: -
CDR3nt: TGTGCCAGCAGTTTAAGGGCAGGGACTGGGGCCAACGTCCTGACTTTC
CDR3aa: CASSLRAGTGANVLTF

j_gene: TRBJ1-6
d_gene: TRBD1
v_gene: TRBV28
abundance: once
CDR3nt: TGTGCCAGCAGGGCAGGGGGTAATTCACCCCTCCACTTT
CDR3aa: CASRAGGNSPLHF

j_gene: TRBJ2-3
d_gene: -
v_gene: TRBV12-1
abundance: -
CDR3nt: TGTGCCAGCAGCCAGCCCGAGCCTAAAACCGGGACTAGCGAGTCATCTAGCACAGATACGCAGTATTTT
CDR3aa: CASSQPEPKTGTSESSSTDTQYF

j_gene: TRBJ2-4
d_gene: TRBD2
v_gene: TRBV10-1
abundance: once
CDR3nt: TGCGCCAGCAGTGATCCGACTAGCGGGGTCATAGCCAAAAACATTCAGTACTTC
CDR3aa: CASSDPTSGVIAKNIQYF

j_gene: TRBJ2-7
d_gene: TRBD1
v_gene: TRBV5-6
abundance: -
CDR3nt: TGTGCCAGAACGGACAGGTTTTTGCCCTACGAGCAGTACTTC
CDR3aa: CARTDRFLPYEQYF

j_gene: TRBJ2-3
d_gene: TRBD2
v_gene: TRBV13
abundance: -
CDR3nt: TGTGCCAGCAGCTTAGGGCCTAGCGGGACGAGGGGTACGCAGTATTTT
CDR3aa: CASSLGPSGTRGTQYF

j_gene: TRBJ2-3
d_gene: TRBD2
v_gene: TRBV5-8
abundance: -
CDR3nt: TGTGCCAGCAGTTTTTGGCTAGCGGGATATCCAGATACGCAGTATTTT
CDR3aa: CASSFWLAGYPDTQYF

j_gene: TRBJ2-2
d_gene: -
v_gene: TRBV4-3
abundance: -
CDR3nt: TGCGCCAGCAGCCAAGATCTACCGAAGTACAACACCGGGGAGCTGTTTTTT
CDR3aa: CASSQDLPKYNTGELFF

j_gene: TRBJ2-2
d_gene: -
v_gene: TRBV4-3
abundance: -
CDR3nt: TGCGCCAGCAGCCAAGCAGGGGGGCCGAACACCGGGGAGCTGTTTTTT
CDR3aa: CASSQAGGPNTGELFF

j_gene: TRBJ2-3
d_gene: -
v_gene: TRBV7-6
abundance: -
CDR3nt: TGTGCCAGCAGCTTGGGTACAGCTAGCACAGATACGCAGTATTTT
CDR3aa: CASSLGTASTDTQYF

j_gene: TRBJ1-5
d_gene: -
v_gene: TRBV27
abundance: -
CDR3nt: TGTGCCAGCAGTTACTCAAGTCGGGGAAGCAATCAGCCCCAGCATTTT
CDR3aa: CASSYSSRGSNQPQHF

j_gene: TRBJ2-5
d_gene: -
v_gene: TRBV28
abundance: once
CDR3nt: TGTGCCAGCAGTTTAGGACTGCGACAAGAGACCCAGTACTTC
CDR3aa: CASSLGLRQETQYF

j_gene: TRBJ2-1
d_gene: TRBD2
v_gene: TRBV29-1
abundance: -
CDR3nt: TGCAGCGTTGAAACGGGAGCGGGAGTTCTCAATGAGCAGTTCTTC
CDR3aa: CSVETGAGVLNEQFF

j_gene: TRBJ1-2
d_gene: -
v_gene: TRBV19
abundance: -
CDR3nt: TGTGCCAGTACCCCGATACGGGGCTATGGCTACACCTTC
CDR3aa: CASTPIRGYGYTF

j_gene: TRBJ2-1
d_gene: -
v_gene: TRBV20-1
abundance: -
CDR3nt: TGCAGTGTCCCGAACTTTCTCTTC
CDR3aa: CSVPNFLF

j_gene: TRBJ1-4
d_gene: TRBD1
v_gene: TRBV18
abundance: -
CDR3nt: TGTGCCAGCTCACCAAGGTCGGGACAGGGTGAAAAACTGTTTTTT
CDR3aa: CASSPRSGQGEKLFF

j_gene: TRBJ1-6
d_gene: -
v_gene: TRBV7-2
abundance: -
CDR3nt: TGTGCCAGCAGCTTAACAGAAAATTCACCCCTCCACTTT
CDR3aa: CASSLTENSPLHF

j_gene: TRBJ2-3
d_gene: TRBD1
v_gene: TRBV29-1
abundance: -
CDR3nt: TGCAGCGTTGAAGAGGGACAGGCCACAGATACGCAGTATTTT
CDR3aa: CSVEEGQATDTQYF

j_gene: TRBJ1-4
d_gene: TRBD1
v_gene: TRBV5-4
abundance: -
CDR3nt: TGTGCCAGCAGCTCAGGACAGGGACGGGAAAAACTGTTTTTT
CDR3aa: CASSSGQGREKLFF

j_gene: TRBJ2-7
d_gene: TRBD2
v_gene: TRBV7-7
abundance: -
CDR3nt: TGTGCTAGCAGCCCAAGCGGGGCGAGTATCTACGAGCAGTACTTC
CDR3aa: CASSPSGASIYEQYF

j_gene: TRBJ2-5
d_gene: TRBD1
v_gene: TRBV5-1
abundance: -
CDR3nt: TGCGCCAGCAGCTTGGGGGACAGGGGTGGAGAGACCCAGTACTTC
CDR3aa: CASSLGDRGGETQYF

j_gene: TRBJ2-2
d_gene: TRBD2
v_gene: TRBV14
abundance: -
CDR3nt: TGTGCCAGCAGCCAAGATTTGGCGGGAGGGGTCACCGGGGAGCTGTTTTTT
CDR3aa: CASSQDLAGGVTGELFF

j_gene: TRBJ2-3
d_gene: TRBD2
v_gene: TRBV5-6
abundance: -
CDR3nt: TGTGCCAGCAGCTTCTCCCCCGGGACTAGCGGGAGAGGAGATACGCAGTATTTT
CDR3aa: CASSFSPGTSGRGDTQYF

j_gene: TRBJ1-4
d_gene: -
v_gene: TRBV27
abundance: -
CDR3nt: TGTGCCAGCAGGGGGAGCGGAGCTTCTAATGAAAAACTGTTTTTT
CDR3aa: CASRGSGASNEKLFF

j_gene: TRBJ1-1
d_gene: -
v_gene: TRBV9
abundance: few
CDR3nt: TGTGCCAGCAGCCGGACAGTGAACACTGAAGCTTTCTTT
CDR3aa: CASSRTVNTEAFF

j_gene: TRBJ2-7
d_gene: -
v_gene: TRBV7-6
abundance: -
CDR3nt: TGTGCCAGCAGCTCCCAAGCCGTATACGAGCAGTACTTC
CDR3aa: CASSSQAVYEQYF

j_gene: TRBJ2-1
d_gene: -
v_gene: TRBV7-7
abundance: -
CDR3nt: TGTGCTAGCAGCGACGGGGTAGCTAACAATGAGCAGTTCTTC
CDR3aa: CASSDGVANNEQFF

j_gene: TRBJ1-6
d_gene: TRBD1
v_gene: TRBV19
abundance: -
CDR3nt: TGTGCCAGCCCAGGGGGCTCCAATTCACCCCTCCACTTT
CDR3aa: CASPGGSNSPLHF